This T cell receptor beta chain was identified in a study of glioma-infiltrating T cells after dendritic cell vaccination. As to time point: after dendritic cell vaccination, including at tumor progression/relapse. Blood PBMC samples: pre-vaccination, two weeks post third vaccination, and at tumor progression. CDR1 and CDR2 from the germline V gene are MDHEN and SYDVKM. This CDR3 is built from 16 residues. With 1 base removed from V and 3 bases from J, the gap between germline ends came to 15 bases. TCRB CDR3 was amplified from 2 ug genomic DNA or less. Data came from immunoSEQ multiplex PCR; TCRdb stores just in-frame clones and leaves some out. The sample records approximately 99,000 clones, 75% to 90% being singletons.

The V and J genes are TRBV28 and TRBJ1-2, with D maybe TRBD1 (5 bases). The sample consisted of blood, taken after dendritic cell vaccination. This TCR was sampled from a human donor with glioblastoma. CDR3 sequence reads: CASSLLGGNNHYGYTF. Written as DNA, the CDR3 is TGTGCCAGCAGTTTATTGGGGGGAAATAATCACTATGGCTACACCTTC.